This TCR beta chain derives from a study of shared clonotypes between healthy human individuals (dated by TCRdb to the early 2020s). General notes on the study: A couple of women and a few men aged 18 to 49 years were included in the cohort. For each donor, three plates each were used for CD4 naive and CD4 memory, two plates were used for CD8 naive, and one plate was used for CD8 memory. To estimate repertoire size and how much clonotypes are shared between individuals, the study performed deep sequencing of blood TCR repertoires from about five healthy adults. Different laboratories and diverse techniques were used to prepare libraries and sequence TCR repertoires, to increase sequencing depth and limit assay-specific biases. Between about 0.8 and 9 billion PBMCs per donor were obtained by leukapheresis. What the study reported, not specific to this receptor: Higher generation probabilities were observed for clonotypes shared by all four sorted-subset donors than for non-shared clonotypes. Incomplete sequencing was indicated by rarefaction of sorted-subset datasets, despite the large sequencing depth. Naive subsets generally had larger estimated clonotype richness than memory subsets. Sampling was restricted to blood, and TCR repertoires in tissues likely differ from the TCR repertoires found in blood. The genetic and exposure-history diversity represented was limited by the small number of donors. Pairwise subsampling led to the expectation that sequencing depth would affect the degree of clonotype sharing among donors. Sharing across several donors was observed for about 5% of naive CD4, over 3% of naive CD8, over 2% of memory CD4, and about 0.4% of memory CD8 clonotypes.

In regard to this clone: Its antigen remains undetermined. The sample holds no much larger clone one base away, and base qualities are not on file.

Donors were healthy HIV-negative adults with no recently reported acute infections or vaccinations. All donors were Caucasian adults living in Nashville, Tennessee, USA. CD4+ T cells were enriched through magnetic negative selection, after which naive cells were positively selected on CD45RA and the remaining negative fraction served as the memory subset. Blood was collected by leukapheresis, and PBMCs were isolated by Ficoll-Histopaque density gradient centrifugation and then cryopreserved in liquid nitrogen vapor phase. Analytical flow cytometry was used to check the purity and quantity of each magnetically sorted T cell population. Genomic DNA was isolated from every sorted fraction and measured by UV absorbance on a Nanodrop 2000c. Using the deep immunoSEQ assay, multiplex PCR amplified TCR CDR3 regions from genomic DNA. Extracted genomic DNA from each cell subset was spread evenly across all wells of several immunoSEQ 96-well plates, with each plate serving as a replicate. For sorted subsets, around 200 ng genomic DNA, equal to about 30,000 T cell genomes, was loaded into each replicate PCR. Purified libraries were measured with a Qubit 3.0 fluorometer, size-checked on a Bioanalyzer 2100, and measured again with the KAPA Library Quantification kit. A separate single-read 150-cycle Illumina NextSeq 550 flow cell was used to sequence each immunoSEQ 96-well plate. The original pipeline was this. Because the immunoSEQ output held only junctional sequences and lacked quality scores, the filtering could not match the filtering applied to full-length reads. To assign V/J genes and CDR3, sequences were annotated against IMGT germline references using PyIR, a Python wrapper for IgBLAST v1.9. Reads were removed for weak V/J assignments (E-value above 1e-6), missing CDR3, stop codons, out-of-frame junctions, or ambiguous translated residues. V3J clonotypes were defined by identical inferred V gene, J gene, and CDR3 amino acid sequence. To compute the percentage overlap between repertoires, the number of shared unique clonotypes was divided by the size of the smaller repertoire. Three approaches were used to assess repertoire richness: RTK rarefaction, the Chao1 estimator, and Recon v2.1 estimates of unobserved clonotypes. OLGA was used to compute generation probabilities for all TCRbeta clonotypes that the gDNA method yielded from a few donors. The immuneACCESS repertoire file appears here via TCRdb, limited to in-frame rearrangements. These files lack a portion of the clones; in checked studies, under half of the deficit traces to unresolved V genes, and the cause of the others is not known. V and J calls and clone size come straight from that table; D and trimming were deduced from the DNA. The sample records roughly 1,500,000 clones, around 98.5% of which are singletons. The ten most abundant clones make up approximately 0.4% of the sample.

The germline V gene encodes CDR1 GTSNPN and CDR2 SVGIG (reference sequence). V was cut back by 8 bases and J by 7 bases, leaving a gap of 17 bases between them. The CDR3 runs 12 amino acids, cysteine and phenylalanine included. Of the read, only the CDR3 DNA is kept; its 36 bases are in frame from base 1. Source material: naive CD4+ T cells sorted from blood. The cell subset or site label, read with the paper, signifies: CD45RA+ positively selected. This TCR was recovered from a man aged 25-45 years in good health. The sequence is built from TRBV30 and TRBJ1-2; 6 matching bases give a weak D call of TRBD1. Here the CDR3 is given as CAEGGQGLGYTF. The base sequence is TGTGCCGAAGGAGGTCAGGGGCTTGGCTACACCTTC.